A selection of T cell receptor beta chains follows, all from one sample in a study of blood T cell repertoires in COVID-19. Measured with immunoSEQ multiplex PCR; TCRdb has only the in-frame clones, and not every one. In the table there are just over 300,000 clones, almost 90% of which are singletons. Sample: PBMCs or T cells enriched from blood (not recorded which). Receptors were obtained from a woman between 18 and 29 years old with acute COVID-19. Both conserved end residues are trimmed from each CDR3. The D gene is left open where the match is weak.

D: NA
V: TRBV7-3
CDR3: ASGDTYGYT

D: NA
V: TRBV29-1
CDR3: SVVGTSSYEQY

D: TRBD1
V: TRBV28
CDR3: ASSPGQGAEWTEAF

D: TRBD1
V: TRBV5-1
CDR3: ASSYSPTGENEKLF

D: NA
V: TRBV7-2
CDR3: ASSLAGRQGLWRYEQY

D: NA
V: TRBV30
CDR3: AWSRGGGSDTQY

D: NA
V: TRBV28
CDR3: ASSHPVGGSPLH

D: TRBD2
V: TRBV11-2
CDR3: ASSLDGIAGGTDTQY

D: NA
V: TRBV4-1
CDR3: ASSQEGAPSTDTQY

D: TRBD1
V: TRBV18
CDR3: ASSRQGHVDYEQY

D: TRBD1
V: TRBV5-6
CDR3: ASSLEGAPLSNQPQH

D: NA
V: TRBV7-9
CDR3: ASSLGGLLEQY

D: NA
V: TRBV5-8
CDR3: ASSSGTFTNTEAF